These 20 T cell receptor beta chains were all obtained from the same sample, sequenced in a study of shared clonotypes between healthy human individuals. Libraries were prepared by immunoSEQ multiplex PCR; TCRdb keeps only in-frame clonotypes and omits some of them. The sample lists some 1,400,000 clones; approximately 97% were seen once. Material for sequencing was naive CD4+ T cells sorted from blood. Subset indicated: CD45RA+ positively selected. These receptor sequences come from a young man in good health.

As regards this clone: The same CDR3 arises from other DNA sequences in this sample as well. This chain links TRBV27 with TRBJ2-5, with D maybe TRBD1 (6 bases). The germline V and J ends were trimmed by 3 bases and 5 bases, with 10 bases remaining between them. CDR1 and CDR2 (germline): MNHEY, SMNVEV (reference sequence). This CDR3 is built from 13 residues. CDR3 region: CASSFQGWETQYF. The DNA of the CDR3 is TGTGCCAGCAGTTTCCAGGGGTGGGAGACCCAGTACTTC.

This chain connects TRBV11-2 to TRBJ2-1; weak D call: TRBD2 (5 bases). The CDR3 consists of 15 residues. Germline V gene data show CDR1 as SGHAT and CDR2 as FQNNGV. V lost 2 bases, J lost 7 bases, and 15 bases lay in between. In nucleotides, the CDR3 is TGTGCCAGCAGCTTACGGCTAGCAAATCGTAATGAGCAGTTCTTC. This gives the protein CASSLRLANRNEQFF. Using reference TRBV11-2 and TRBJ2-1 for the parts outside the CDR3, the full variable domain is EAGVAQSPRYKIIEKRQSVAFWCNPISGHATLYWYQQILGQGPKLLIQFQNNGVVDDSQLPKDRFSAERLKGVDSTLKIQPAKLEDSAVYLCASSLRLANRNEQFFGPGTRLTVL.

This clone was observed a handful of times. Other DNA sequences in the same sample also yield this CDR3. V is TRBV28 and J is TRBJ2-6; D not certain. Germline V gene sequence: CDR1 MDHEN, CDR2 SYDVKM. Trimming left V 6 bases short and J 1 base short, with 1 base between. This CDR3 contains 12 residues. CDR3 DNA sequence: TGTGCCAGCAGGTCTGGGGCCAACGTCCTGACTTTC. It specifies CASRSGANVLTF.

Concerning this clone: The same CDR3 arises from other DNA sequences in this sample as well. This chain links TRBV27 with TRBJ2-7; 11 bases fit TRBD2. Germline assignment: CDR1 MNHEY and CDR2 SMNVEV (reference sequence). V lost 3 bases and J lost 6; bases outside the gene matches: 4. The CDR3 has 14 amino acids. This CDR3 is CASSFSGRAGEQYF. The CDR3 DNA reads TGTGCCAGCAGTTTTAGCGGGAGGGCCGGCGAGCAGTACTTC.

This rearrangement joins TRBV15 to TRBJ2-7; D gene ambiguous. The CDR3 length is 13 residues. The germline CDR1 and CDR2 sequences are LNHNV and YYDKDF (reference sequence). V was trimmed by 3 bases and J by 0 bases, leaving 6 bases between them. This chain's CDR3 is CATSSLRSYEQYF. The CDR3 DNA sequence: TGTGCCACCAGCAGTCTTCGCTCCTACGAGCAGTACTTC.

The V gene is TRBV19, the J gene TRBJ2-1; D possibly corresponds to TRBD2 (6 bases). Germline V CDR1 and CDR2: LNHDA, SQIVND (reference sequence). The CDR3 sequence is 14 residues long. V shed 3 bases and J shed 4 bases, with 10 bases lying between them. This CDR3 is CASSIGGEYNEQFF. Here the CDR3 DNA reads TGTGCCAGTAGTATCGGGGGAGAGTACAATGAGCAGTTCTTC.

The V call is TRBV18, the J call TRBJ1-2; D might be TRBD1 (6 bases). Germline V gene sequence: CDR1 KGHSH, CDR2 LQKENI. Trimming took off 6 bases at V and 9 bases at J, with 11 bases between the two ends. The CDR3 spans 11 residues. Here the CDR3 DNA reads TGTGCCAGCTCGCAACAGGGACGCTACACCTTC. This encodes CASSQQGRYTF.

The V call is TRBV7-2, the J call TRBJ1-3; tentatively, D is TRBD1 (5 bases). Trimming pared 2 bases from V and 7 bases from J, leaving 6 bases between. Germline loops: CDR1 SGHTA, CDR2 FQGNSA. This CDR3 spans 12 amino acids. In DNA, the CDR3 is TGTGCCAGCAGCTTACAGGGCAACACCATATATTTT. It is translated as CASSLQGNTIYF.

V and J are TRBV30 and TRBJ2-7, with TRBD2 matching 11 bases. V trimming: 0 bases; J trimming: 1 base; junction bases outside the gene matches: 11. This CDR3 comprises 18 residues. Germline-derived CDR1 and CDR2 are GTSNPN and SVGIG (reference sequence). CDR3 nucleotides: TGTGCCTGGAGTGTATCCCGACGGACTAGCGGGTTGTCCTACGAGCAGTACTTC. Residues: CAWSVSRRTSGLSYEQYF.

CDR3 DNA sequence: TGTGCCAGCAGCCTTTCGACGGGACAGAGGGACACCATATATTTT. Its protein is CASSLSTGQRDTIYF. The V gene is TRBV28, the J gene TRBJ1-3, with 7 bases matching TRBD1. V shed 6 bases and J 8 bases; nucleotides not matched to a gene: 13. The CDR3 is made up of 15 amino acids. The V gene's germline CDR1 is MDHEN and CDR2 SYDVKM.

The rearrangement uses TRBV14 and TRBJ2-3; no clear D gene. V was cut by 2 bases and J by 6 bases, with 15 bases left in between. Germline V lookup: CDR1 SGHDN, CDR2 FVKESK. The CDR3 spans 15 residues. The CDR3 is CASSQRDPTRDTQYF. The CDR3 DNA follows: TGTGCCAGCAGCCAAAGAGATCCCACACGGGATACGCAGTATTTT. Full variable domain (remainder filled in from reference TRBV14 and TRBJ2-3): EAGVTQFPSHSVIEKGQTVTLRCDPISGHDNLYWYRRVMGKEIKFLLHFVKESKQDESGMPNNRFLAERTGGTYSTLKVQPAELEDSGVYFCASSQRDPTRDTQYFGPGTRLTVL.

CDR3 in amino acids: CASSPRGSGTNEQYF. The CDR3 DNA follows: TGTGCCAGCAGCCCCCGGGGTAGCGGGACGAACGAGCAGTACTTC. The chain uses TRBV9 and TRBJ2-7; 8 bases fit TRBD2. This CDR3 has 15 residues. CDR1 SGDLS and CDR2 YYNGEE come from the germline V gene. V dropped 4 bases and J dropped 5; count of bases not matched to a gene: 11.

The V and J genes are TRBV5-4 and TRBJ2-3; 9 nucleotides agree with TRBD2. The CDR3 totals 16 residues. Germline trimming cut 3 bases from V and 9 bases from J; bases unmatched to any gene: 14. Germline V gives CDR1 SGHNT, CDR2 YYREEE (reference sequence). CDR3 in amino acids: CASSSLLAGVGGTQYF. The CDR3 DNA sequence: TGTGCCAGCAGCTCTTTACTAGCGGGTGTAGGCGGGACGCAGTATTTT. Drawing the rest from reference TRBV5-4 and TRBJ2-3, the complete variable domain is ETGVTQSPTHLIKTRGQQVTLRCSSQSGHNTVSWYQQALGQGPQFIFQYYREEENGRGNFPPRFSGLQFPNYSSELNVNALELDDSALYLCASSSLLAGVGGTQYFGPGTRLTVL.

The chain is built from TRBV2 and TRBJ2-7; D is perhaps TRBD1 (6 bases). Germline CDR1 reads SNHLY; CDR2 reads FYNNEI. The CDR3 is 18 amino acids. With 3 bases removed from V and 4 bases from J, the gap between germline ends came to 25 bases. The CDR3 region is CASSDQTGWSPLGYEQYF. CDR3 bases: TGTGCCAGCAGTGATCAAACAGGGTGGTCCCCTCTAGGGTACGAGCAGTACTTC.

The rearrangement links TRBV6-6 to TRBJ2-2, with 9 bases fitting TRBD1. CDR3 length: 15 residues. Germline CDR1 reads MNHNY; CDR2 reads SVGAGI (reference sequence). The V segment lost 5 bases and the J segment 4 bases; nucleotides outside the gene matches: 5. This CDR3 is CASSPWTGVTGELFF. The CDR3 bases are TGTGCCAGCAGTCCGTGGACAGGGGTCACCGGGGAGCTGTTTTTT.

The chain recombines TRBV5-4 with TRBJ2-1; perhaps TRBD2 as D (6 bases). The CDR3 contains 13 residues. CDR1 is SGHNT and CDR2 is YYREEE in the germline V gene (reference sequence). Trimming removed 0 bases at V and 12 bases at J, with 13 bases between. The CDR3 DNA reads TGTGCCAGCAGCTTGGCCGGGGGAGCGGTGCAGTTCTTC. Its protein product is CASSLAGGAVQFF.

The chain employs TRBV5-4 and TRBJ1-1, with a possible D match to TRBD1 (6 bases). Trimming left V 1 base short and J 1 base short, with 14 bases between. Germline-derived CDR1 and CDR2 are SGHNT and YYREEE (reference sequence). The CDR3 loop spans 16 amino acids. CDR3 amino acids: CASSLYNRVGNTEAFF. The CDR3 DNA follows: TGTGCCAGCAGCTTGTACAACAGGGTTGGGAACACTGAAGCTTTCTTT.

The chain is built from TRBV5-1 and TRBJ2-3; D gene uncertain. Germline V gives CDR1 SGHRS, CDR2 YFSETQ. V lost 0 bases and J 2 bases, leaving 10 bases between the germline ends. The CDR3 sequence is 15 residues long. The CDR3 loop is CASSLGSGDTDTQYF. The CDR3 region has the DNA TGCGCCAGCAGCTTGGGTTCCGGCGACACAGATACGCAGTATTTT.

The gene calls are TRBV10-3 and TRBJ1-1; unclear D gene. Germline CDR1 ENHRY, CDR2 SYGVKD. The CDR3 is 12 residues long. Trimming took 2 bases from V and 1 from J, leaving 2 bases between them. The CDR3 bases are TGTGCCATCAGTGAGAAGAACACTGAAGCTTTCTTT. Protein sequence: CAISEKNTEAFF.

This sequence joins TRBV7-9 and TRBJ2-1, with 8 bases identical to TRBD2. The CDR3 extends over 15 amino acids. V shed 5 bases, J shed 6 bases, and the junction held 9 bases outside the gene matches. Germline loops: CDR1 SEHNR, CDR2 FQNEAQ (reference sequence). The CDR3 reads CASSLDLTSGNEQFF. The CDR3 DNA sequence: TGTGCCAGCAGCCTTGACCTAACTAGCGGCAATGAGCAGTTCTTC.